The clone carrying this T cell receptor (beta chain) has a count of ten or more. TCRdb re-called the RACE reads through MiXCR, storing one row per CDR3 protein. This sample has some 38,000 distinct CDR3 sequences, with less than 9% found just once. This CDR3 has 13 amino acids. V lost 4 bases and J lost 1, with 7 bases in between. The data belong to a study of human T cells and chemical hapten exposure. This sample's time point: pre-sensitization, week 0. As for treatment: therapeutic diphenylcyclopropenone sensitization with weekly scalp DPC. The sequence came from a woman in her 50s with alopecia areata. Some clones in this sample may be carry-over from other donors' samples. Sequences were derived from whole blood, sampled in connection with sensitization to the hapten diphenylcyclopropenone (DPC). V is TRBV12-3 or TRBV12-4 and J is TRBJ1-1; no reliable D call. CDR3 residues: CASSWSQNTEAFF. In nucleotides, the CDR3 is TGTGCCAGCAGTTGGTCACAGAACACTGAAGCTTTCTTT.